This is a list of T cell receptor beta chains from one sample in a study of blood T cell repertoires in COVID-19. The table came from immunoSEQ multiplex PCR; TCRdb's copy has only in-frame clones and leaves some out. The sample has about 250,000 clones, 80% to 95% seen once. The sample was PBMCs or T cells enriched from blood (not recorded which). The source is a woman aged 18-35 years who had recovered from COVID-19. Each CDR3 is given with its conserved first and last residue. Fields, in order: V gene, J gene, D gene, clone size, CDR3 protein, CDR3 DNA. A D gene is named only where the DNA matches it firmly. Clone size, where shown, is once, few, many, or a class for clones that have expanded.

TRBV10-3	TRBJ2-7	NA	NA	CAISVSRVLEQYF	TGTGCCATCAGTGTTTCTCGGGTTTTGGAGCAGTACTTC
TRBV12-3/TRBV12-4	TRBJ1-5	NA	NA	CASGGFVSQPQHF	TGTGCCAGCGGGGGCTTTGTTAGCCAGCCCCAGCATTTT
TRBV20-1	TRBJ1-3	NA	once	CSASAPPRAGNTIYF	TGCAGTGCTAGTGCTCCCCCACGGGCTGGAAACACCATATATTTT
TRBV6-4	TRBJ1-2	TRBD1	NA	CASSPQGGRYGYTF	TGTGCCAGCAGTCCACAGGGGGGACGATATGGCTACACCTTC
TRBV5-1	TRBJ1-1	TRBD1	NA	CASSQGQGLNTEAFF	TGCGCCAGCAGCCAAGGACAGGGCCTGAACACTGAAGCTTTCTTT
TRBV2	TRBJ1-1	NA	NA	CASSGDWGTEAFF	TGTGCCAGCAGCGGGGACTGGGGGACTGAAGCTTTCTTT
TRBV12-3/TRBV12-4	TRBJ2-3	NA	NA	CASSLRDTHTQYF	TGTGCCAGCAGTTTAAGGGACACCCATACGCAGTATTTT
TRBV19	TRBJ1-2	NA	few	CASSIGDYGYTF	TGTGCCAGTAGTATCGGGGACTATGGCTACACCTTC
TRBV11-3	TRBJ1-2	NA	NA	CASSLEPYFGYTF	TGTGCCAGCAGCTTAGAACCTTACTTTGGCTACACCTTC
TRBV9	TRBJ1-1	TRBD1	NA	CASSAQGAGGEAFF	TGTGCCAGCAGCGCCCAGGGGGCGGGCGGTGAAGCTTTCTTT
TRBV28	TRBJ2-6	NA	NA	CASSLQYGTGANVLTF	TGTGCCAGCAGTTTACAGTACGGGACTGGGGCCAACGTCCTGACTTTC
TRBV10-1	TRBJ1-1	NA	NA	CASSSYPGNTEAFF	TGCGCCAGCAGTAGTTATCCAGGGAACACTGAAGCTTTCTTT
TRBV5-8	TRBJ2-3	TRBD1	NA	CASSPRDRGADTQYF	TGTGCCAGCAGCCCGAGGGACAGGGGGGCAGATACGCAGTATTTT
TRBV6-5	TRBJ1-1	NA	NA	CASSRGAEAFF	TGTGCCAGCAGTCGGGGGGCTGAAGCTTTCTTT
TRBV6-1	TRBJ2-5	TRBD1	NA	CASSEQAGGYPKETQYF	TGTGCCAGCAGTGAACAGGCAGGGGGCTATCCAAAAGAGACCCAGTACTTC
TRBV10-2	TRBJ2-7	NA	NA	CASSDPRVVPYEQYF	TGCGCCAGCAGTGATCCCAGGGTAGTCCCCTACGAGCAGTACTTC
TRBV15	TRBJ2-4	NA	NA	CATGEGSLAKNIQYF	TGTGCCACCGGAGAAGGTAGCCTAGCCAAAAACATTCAGTACTTC
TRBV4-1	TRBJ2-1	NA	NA	CASSQLNRDNEQFF	TGCGCCAGCAGCCAGTTAAACAGGGACAATGAGCAGTTCTTC
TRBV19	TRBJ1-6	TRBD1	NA	CASSSGTGNSGNSPLHF	TGTGCCAGTAGTTCCGGGACAGGGAATTCGGGGAATTCACCCCTCCACTTT
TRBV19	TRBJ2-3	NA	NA	CASSRQASTDTQYF	TGTGCCAGTAGTAGACAGGCAAGCACAGATACGCAGTATTTT
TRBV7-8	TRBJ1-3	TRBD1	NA	CASRDRERSGNTIYF	TGTGCCAGCAGAGACAGGGAACGCTCTGGAAACACCATATATTTT
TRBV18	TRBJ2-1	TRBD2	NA	CASSPGLAGGYEQFF	TGTGCCAGCTCACCCGGACTAGCGGGGGGGTATGAGCAGTTCTTC
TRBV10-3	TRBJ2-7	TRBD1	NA	CAISKPPGQGTDEQYF	TGTGCCATCAGTAAGCCCCCGGGACAGGGGACCGACGAGCAGTACTTC
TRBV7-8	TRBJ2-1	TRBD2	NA	CASSPYRTSGGNEQFF	TGTGCCAGCAGCCCCTATCGGACTAGCGGGGGCAATGAGCAGTTCTTC
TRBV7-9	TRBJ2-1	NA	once	CASSLALGDSYNEQFF	TGTGCCAGCAGCTTAGCCTTAGGGGATTCATACAATGAGCAGTTCTTC
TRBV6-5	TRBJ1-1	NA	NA	CASGQRRNTEAFF	TGTGCCAGCGGACAACGTCGGAACACTGAAGCTTTCTTT